The present TCR beta chain was sequenced within a study of post-analysis software for immune sequencing data. Study observations and caveats: A few TRBV segments (TRBV5-6, TRBV5-1 and TRBV20-1 among them) occurred more frequently in patients than in controls. Clustering by F measure revealed strong co-clustering among samples prepared together in one batch.

This clonotype came up a few times. What it binds is unknown. CDR1 is SGHVS and CDR2 is FNYEAQ in the germline V gene. The CDR3 has 14 amino acids. The V end lost 4 bases, the J end lost 2 bases, and 9 bases lay between the germline ends. Tagging with unique molecular identifiers was a feature of the TCR beta cDNA libraries. TCRdb re-called the PCR reads with MiXCR, one entry per CDR3 protein. The sample carries 700,000 to 800,000 distinct CDR3 sequences, 25% to 30% recorded once. The sequenced sample consisted of blood. The genes are TRBV7-6 and TRBJ2-1; the D gene is possibly TRBD1 (5 bases). This TCR derives from a girl aged 5 to 17 with multiple sclerosis. The CDR3 DNA is TGTGCCAGCAGCTCCTCGACAGCCTACAATGAGCAGTTCTTC. Translated: CASSSSTAYNEQFF.